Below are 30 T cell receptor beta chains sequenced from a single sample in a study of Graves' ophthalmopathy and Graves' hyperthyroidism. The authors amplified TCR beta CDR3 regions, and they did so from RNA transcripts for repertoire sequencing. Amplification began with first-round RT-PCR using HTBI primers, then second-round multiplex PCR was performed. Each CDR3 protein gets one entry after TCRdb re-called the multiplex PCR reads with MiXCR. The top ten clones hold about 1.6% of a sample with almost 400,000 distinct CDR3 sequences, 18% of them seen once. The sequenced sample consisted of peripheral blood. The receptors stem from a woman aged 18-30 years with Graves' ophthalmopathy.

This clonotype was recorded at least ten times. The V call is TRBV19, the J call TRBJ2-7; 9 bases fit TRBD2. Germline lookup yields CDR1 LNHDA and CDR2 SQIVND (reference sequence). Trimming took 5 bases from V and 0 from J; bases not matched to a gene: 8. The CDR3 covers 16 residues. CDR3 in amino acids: CASSDYRGGDSYEQYF. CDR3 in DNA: TGTGCCAGTAGTGATTACCGCGGGGGGGACTCCTACGAGCAGTACTTC.

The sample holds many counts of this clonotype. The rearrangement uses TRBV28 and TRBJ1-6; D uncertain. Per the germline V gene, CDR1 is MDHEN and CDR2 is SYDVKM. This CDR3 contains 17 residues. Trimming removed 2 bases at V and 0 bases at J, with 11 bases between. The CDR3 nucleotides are TGTGCCAGCAGTTTACCGACGGTTAGCTCCTATAATTCACCCCTCCACTTT. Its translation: CASSLPTVSSYNSPLHF.

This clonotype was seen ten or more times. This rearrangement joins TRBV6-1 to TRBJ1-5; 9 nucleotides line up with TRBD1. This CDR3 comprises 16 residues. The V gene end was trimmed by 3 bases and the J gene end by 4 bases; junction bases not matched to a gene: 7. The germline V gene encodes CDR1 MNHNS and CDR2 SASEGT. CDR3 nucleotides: TGTGCCAGCAGTGACCGCCGGGGACAGGGAAATCAGCCCCAGCATTTT. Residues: CASSDRRGQGNQPQHF.

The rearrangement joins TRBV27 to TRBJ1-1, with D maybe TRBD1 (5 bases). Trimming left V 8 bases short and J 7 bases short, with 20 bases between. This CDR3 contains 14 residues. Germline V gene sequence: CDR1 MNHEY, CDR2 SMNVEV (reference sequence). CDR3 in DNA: TGTGCCAGCTGCCCGCCAGGGCGAACATTTGAAGCTTTCTTT. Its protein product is CASCPPGRTFEAFF.

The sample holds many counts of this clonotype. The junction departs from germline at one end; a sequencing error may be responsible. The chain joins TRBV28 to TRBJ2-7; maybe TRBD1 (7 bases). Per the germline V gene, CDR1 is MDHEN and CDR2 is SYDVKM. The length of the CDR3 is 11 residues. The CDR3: CASSLTGRKDF. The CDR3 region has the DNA TGTGCCAGCAGTTTGACAGGGAGGAAGGATTTC. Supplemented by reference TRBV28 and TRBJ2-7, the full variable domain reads DVKVTQSSRYLVKRTGEKVFLECVQDMDHENMFWYRQDPGLGLRLIYFSYDVKMKEKGDIPEGYSVSREKKERFSLILESASTNQTSMYLCASSLTGRKDFGPGTRLTVT.

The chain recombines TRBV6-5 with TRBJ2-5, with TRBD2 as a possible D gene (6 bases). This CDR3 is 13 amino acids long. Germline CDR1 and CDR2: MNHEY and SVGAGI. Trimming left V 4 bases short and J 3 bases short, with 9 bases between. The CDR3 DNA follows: TGTGCCAGCAGTTTGGGACTTAAAGAGACCCAGTACTTC. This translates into CASSLGLKETQYF.

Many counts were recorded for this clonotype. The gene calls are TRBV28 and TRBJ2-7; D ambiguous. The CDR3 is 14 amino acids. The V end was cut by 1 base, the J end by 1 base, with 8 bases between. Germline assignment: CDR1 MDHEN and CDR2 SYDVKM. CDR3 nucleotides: TGTGCCAGCAGTTTATTGGTCTATTCCTACGAGCAGTACTTC. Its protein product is CASSLLVYSYEQYF.

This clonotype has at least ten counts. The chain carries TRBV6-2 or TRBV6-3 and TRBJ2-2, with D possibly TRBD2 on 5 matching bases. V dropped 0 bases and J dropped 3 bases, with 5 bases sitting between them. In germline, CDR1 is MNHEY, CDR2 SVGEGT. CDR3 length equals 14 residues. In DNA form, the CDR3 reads TGTGCCAGCAGTTACTCTAGCGACACCGGGGAGCTGTTTTTT. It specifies CASSYSSDTGELFF.

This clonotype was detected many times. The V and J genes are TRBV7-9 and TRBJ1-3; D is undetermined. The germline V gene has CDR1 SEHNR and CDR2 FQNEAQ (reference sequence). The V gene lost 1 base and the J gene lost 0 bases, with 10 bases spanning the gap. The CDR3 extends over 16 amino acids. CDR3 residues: CASSLDEGGSGNTIYF. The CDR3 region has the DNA TGTGCCAGCAGCTTAGATGAGGGAGGCTCTGGAAACACCATATATTTT.

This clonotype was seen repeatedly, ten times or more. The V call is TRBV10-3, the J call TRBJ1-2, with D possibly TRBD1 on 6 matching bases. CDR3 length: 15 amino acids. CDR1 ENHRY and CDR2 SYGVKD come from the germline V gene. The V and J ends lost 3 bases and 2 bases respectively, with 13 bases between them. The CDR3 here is CAISEYGQGNYGYTF. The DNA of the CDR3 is TGTGCCATCAGTGAATACGGTCAGGGGAACTATGGCTACACCTTC.

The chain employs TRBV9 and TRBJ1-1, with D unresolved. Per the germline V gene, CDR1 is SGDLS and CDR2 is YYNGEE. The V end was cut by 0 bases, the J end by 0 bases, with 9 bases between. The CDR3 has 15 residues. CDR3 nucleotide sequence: TGTGCCAGCAGCGTAGATGTAACTATGAACACTGAAGCTTTCTTT. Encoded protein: CASSVDVTMNTEAFF. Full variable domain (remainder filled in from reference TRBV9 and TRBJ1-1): DSGVTQTPKHLITATGQRVTLRCSPRSGDLSVYWYQQSLDQGLQFLIQYYNGEERAKGNILERFSAQQFPDLHSELNLSSLELGDSALYFCASSVDVTMNTEAFFGQGTRLTVV.

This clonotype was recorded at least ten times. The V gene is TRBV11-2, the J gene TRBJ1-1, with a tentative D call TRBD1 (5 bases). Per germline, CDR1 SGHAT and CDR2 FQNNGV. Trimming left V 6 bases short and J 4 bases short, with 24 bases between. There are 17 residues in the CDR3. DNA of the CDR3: TGTGCCAGCAGGTTATACCTCCGGGACCACCGGGGCACTGAAGCTTTCTTT. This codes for CASRLYLRDHRGTEAFF. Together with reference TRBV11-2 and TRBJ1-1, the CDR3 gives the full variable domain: EAGVAQSPRYKIIEKRQSVAFWCNPISGHATLYWYQQILGQGPKLLIQFQNNGVVDDSQLPKDRFSAERLKGVDSTLKIQPAKLEDSAVYLCASRLYLRDHRGTEAFFGQGTRLTVV.

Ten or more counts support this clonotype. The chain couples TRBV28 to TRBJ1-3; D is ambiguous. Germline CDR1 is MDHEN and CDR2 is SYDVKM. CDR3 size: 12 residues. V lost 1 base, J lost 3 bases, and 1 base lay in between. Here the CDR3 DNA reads TGTGCCAGCAGTTTATATGGAAACACCATATATTTT. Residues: CASSLYGNTIYF. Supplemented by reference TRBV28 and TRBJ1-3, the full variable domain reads DVKVTQSSRYLVKRTGEKVFLECVQDMDHENMFWYRQDPGLGLRLIYFSYDVKMKEKGDIPEGYSVSREKKERFSLILESASTNQTSMYLCASSLYGNTIYFGEGSWLTVV.

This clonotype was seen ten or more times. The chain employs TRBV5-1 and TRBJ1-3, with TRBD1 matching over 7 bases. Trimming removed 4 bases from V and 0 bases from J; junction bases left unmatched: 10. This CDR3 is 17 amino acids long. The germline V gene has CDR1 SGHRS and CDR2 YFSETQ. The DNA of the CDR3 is TGCGCCAGCAGCCGATCGCCGGGACAGCACTCTGGAAACACCATATATTTT. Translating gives CASSRSPGQHSGNTIYF. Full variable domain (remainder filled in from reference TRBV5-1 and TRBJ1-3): KAGVTQTPRYLIKTRGQQVTLSCSPISGHRSVSWYQQTPGQGLQFLFEYFSETQRNKGNFPGRFSGRQFSNSRSEMNVSTLELGDSALYLCASSRSPGQHSGNTIYFGEGSWLTVV.

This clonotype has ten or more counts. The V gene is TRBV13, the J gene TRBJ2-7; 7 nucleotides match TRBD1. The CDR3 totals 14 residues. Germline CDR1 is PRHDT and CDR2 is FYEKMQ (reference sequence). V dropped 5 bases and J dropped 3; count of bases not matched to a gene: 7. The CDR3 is CASSPQGGYYEQYF. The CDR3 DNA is TGTGCCAGCAGCCCCCAAGGGGGCTACTACGAGCAGTACTTC.

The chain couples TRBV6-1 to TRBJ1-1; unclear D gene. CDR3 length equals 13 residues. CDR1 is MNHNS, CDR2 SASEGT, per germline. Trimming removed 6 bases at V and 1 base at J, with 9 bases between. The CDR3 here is CASRDMSNTEAFF. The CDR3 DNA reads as TGTGCCAGCAGAGACATGTCGAACACTGAAGCTTTCTTT.

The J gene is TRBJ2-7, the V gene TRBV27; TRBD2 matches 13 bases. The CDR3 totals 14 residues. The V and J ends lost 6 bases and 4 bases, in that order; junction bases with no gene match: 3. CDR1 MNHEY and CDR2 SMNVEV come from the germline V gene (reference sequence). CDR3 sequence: CASRGLAGKYEQYF. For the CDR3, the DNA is TGTGCCAGCAGGGGACTAGCGGGAAAGTACGAGCAGTACTTC.

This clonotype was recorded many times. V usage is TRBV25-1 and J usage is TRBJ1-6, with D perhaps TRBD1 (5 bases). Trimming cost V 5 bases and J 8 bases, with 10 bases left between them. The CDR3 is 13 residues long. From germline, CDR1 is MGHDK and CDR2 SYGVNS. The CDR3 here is CASSQGAYSPLHF. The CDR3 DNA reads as TGTGCCAGCAGTCAGGGCGCTTATTCACCCCTCCACTTT.

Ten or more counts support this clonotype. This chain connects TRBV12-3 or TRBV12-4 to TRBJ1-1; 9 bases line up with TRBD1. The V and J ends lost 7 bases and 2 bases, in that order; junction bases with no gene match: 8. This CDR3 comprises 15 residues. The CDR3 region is CASNRQGVDNTEAFF. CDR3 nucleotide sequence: TGTGCCAGCAATAGACAGGGGGTGGATAACACTGAAGCTTTCTTT.

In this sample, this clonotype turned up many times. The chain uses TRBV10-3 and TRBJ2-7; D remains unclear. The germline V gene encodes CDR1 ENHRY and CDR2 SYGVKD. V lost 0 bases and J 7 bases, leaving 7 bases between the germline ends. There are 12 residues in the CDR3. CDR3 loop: CAISESGWEQYF. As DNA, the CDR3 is TGTGCCATCAGTGAGTCAGGGTGGGAGCAGTACTTC.

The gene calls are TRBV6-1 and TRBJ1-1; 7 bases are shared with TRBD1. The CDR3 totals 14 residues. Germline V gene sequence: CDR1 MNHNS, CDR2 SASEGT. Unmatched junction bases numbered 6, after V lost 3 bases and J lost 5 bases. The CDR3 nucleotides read TGTGCCAGCAGTGAGGACAGGTTGGGGACTGAAGCTTTCTTT. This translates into CASSEDRLGTEAFF.

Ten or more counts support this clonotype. The CDR3: CASSPGTSGRDYEQYF. Here the CDR3 DNA reads TGTGCCAGCAGTCCAGGGACTAGCGGGAGGGACTACGAGCAGTACTTC. The genes are TRBV28 and TRBJ2-7; 16 bases are a match to TRBD2. J gave up 3 bases and V 5 bases, and 4 bases lay outside the gene matches. The CDR3 spans 16 residues. The germline gives CDR1 MDHEN, CDR2 SYDVKM.

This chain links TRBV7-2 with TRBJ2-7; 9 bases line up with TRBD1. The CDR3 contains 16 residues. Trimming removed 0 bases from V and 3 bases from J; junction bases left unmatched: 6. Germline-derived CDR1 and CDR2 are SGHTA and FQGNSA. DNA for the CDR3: TGTGCCAGCAGCTTAGCCGCGGGACAGGGAAACTACGAGCAGTACTTC. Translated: CASSLAAGQGNYEQYF. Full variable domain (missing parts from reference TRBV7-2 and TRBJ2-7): GAGVSQSPSNKVTEKGKDVELRCDPISGHTALYWYRQSLGQGLEFLIYFQGNSAPDKSGLPSDRFSAERTGGSVSTLTIQRTQQEDSAVYLCASSLAAGQGNYEQYFGPGTRLTVT.

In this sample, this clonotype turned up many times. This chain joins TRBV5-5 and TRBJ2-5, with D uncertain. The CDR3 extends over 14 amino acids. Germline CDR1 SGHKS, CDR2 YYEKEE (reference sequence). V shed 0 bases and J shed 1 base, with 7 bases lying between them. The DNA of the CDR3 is TGTGCCAGCAGCTTGGTGGCTCTCCAAGAGACCCAGTACTTC. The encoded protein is CASSLVALQETQYF.

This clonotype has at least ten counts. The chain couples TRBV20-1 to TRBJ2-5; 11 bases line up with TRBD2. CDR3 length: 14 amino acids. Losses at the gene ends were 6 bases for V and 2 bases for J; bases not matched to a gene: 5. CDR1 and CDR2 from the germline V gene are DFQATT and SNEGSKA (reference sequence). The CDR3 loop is CSAPTSGVQETQYF. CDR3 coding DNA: TGCAGTGCCCCGACTAGCGGGGTTCAAGAGACCCAGTACTTC.

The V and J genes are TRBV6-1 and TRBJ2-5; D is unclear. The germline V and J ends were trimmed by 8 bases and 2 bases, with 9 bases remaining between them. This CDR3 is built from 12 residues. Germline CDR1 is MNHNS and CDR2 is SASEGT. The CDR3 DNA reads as TGTGCCAGCGCCGTGGAGCAAGAGACCCAGTACTTC. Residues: CASAVEQETQYF.

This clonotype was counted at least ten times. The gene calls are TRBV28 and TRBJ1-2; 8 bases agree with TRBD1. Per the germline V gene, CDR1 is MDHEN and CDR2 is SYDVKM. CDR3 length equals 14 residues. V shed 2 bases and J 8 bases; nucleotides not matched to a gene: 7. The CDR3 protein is CASSLTQGARGYTF. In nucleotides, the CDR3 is TGTGCCAGCAGTTTAACGCAGGGGGCGAGGGGCTACACCTTC.

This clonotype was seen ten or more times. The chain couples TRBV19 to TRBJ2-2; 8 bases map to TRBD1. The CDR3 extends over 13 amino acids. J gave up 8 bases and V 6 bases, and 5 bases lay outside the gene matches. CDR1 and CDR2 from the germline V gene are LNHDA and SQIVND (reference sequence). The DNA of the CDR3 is TGTGCCAGTAGCCAGGGGGCCTTAGGGGAGCTGTTTTTT. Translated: CASSQGALGELFF.

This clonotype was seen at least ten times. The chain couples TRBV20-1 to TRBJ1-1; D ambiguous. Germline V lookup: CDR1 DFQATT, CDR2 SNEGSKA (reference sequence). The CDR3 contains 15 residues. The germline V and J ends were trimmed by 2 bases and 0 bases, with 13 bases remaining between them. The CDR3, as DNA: TGCAGTGCTAGACCCCGCGGGCAGTTGAACACTGAAGCTTTCTTT. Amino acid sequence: CSARPRGQLNTEAFF.

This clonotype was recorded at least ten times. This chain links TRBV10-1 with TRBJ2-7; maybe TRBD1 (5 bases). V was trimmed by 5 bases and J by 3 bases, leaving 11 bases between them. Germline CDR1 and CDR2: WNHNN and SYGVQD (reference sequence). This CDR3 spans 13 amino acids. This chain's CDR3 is CASSKDMIYEQYF. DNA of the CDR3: TGCGCCAGCAGTAAGGACATGATCTACGAGCAGTACTTC.